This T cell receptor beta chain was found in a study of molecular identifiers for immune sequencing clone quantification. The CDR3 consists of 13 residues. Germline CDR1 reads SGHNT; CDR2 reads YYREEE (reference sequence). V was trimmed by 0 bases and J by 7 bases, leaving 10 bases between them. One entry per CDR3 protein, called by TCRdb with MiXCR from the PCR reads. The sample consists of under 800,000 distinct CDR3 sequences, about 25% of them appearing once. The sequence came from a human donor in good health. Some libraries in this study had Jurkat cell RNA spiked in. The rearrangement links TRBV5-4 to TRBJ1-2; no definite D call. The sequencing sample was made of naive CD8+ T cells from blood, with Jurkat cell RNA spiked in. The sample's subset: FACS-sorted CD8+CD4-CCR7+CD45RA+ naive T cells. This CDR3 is CASSLGGGSGYTF. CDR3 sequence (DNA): TGTGCCAGCAGCTTGGGCGGAGGGAGTGGCTACACCTTC.